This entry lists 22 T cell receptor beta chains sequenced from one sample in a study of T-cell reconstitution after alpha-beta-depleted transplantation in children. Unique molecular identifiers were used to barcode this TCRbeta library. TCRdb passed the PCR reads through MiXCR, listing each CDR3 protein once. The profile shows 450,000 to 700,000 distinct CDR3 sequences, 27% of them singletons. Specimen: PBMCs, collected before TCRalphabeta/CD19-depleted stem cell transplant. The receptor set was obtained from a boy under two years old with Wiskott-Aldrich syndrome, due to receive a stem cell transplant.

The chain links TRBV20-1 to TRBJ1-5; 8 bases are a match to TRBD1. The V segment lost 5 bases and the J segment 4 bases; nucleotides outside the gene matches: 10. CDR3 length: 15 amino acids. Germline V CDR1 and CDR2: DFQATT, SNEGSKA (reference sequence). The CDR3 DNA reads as TGCAGTGCTTACGCAGGGGGCGAGGATAATCAGCCCCAGCATTTT. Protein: CSAYAGGEDNQPQHF.

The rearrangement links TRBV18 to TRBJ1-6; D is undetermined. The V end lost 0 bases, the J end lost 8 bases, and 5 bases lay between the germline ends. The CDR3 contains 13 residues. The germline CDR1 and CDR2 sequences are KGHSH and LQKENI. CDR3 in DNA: TGTGCCAGCTCACCACCGAGGGATTCACCCCTCCACTTT. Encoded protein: CASSPPRDSPLHF.

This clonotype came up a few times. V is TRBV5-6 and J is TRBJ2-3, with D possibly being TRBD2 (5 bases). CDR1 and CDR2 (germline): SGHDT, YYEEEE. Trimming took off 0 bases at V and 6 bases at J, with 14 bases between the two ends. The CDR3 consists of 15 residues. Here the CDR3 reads CASSLVGEFVDTQYF. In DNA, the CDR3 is TGTGCCAGCAGCTTGGTGGGAGAGTTCGTGGATACGCAGTATTTT.

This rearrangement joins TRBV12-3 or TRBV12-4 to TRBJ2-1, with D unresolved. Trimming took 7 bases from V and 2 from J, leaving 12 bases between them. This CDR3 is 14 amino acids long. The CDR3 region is CASTDTRTYNEQFF. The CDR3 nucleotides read TGTGCCAGCACCGATACTCGTACCTACAATGAGCAGTTCTTC.

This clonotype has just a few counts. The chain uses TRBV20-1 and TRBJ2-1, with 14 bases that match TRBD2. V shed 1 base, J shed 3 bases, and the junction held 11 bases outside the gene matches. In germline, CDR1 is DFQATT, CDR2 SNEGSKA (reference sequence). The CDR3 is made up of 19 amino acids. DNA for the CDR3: TGCAGTGCTAGAGCCCGGGGACTAGCGGGAGCGCTAAGCTACAATGAGCAGTTCTTC. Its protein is CSARARGLAGALSYNEQFF.

CDR3 amino acids: CASSYLVHEQFF. CDR3 in DNA: TGCGCCAGCAGCTACTTAGTTCATGAGCAGTTCTTC. The chain recombines TRBV5-1 with TRBJ2-1; unclear D gene. CDR1 SGHRS and CDR2 YFSETQ come from the germline V gene. V was pared by 3 bases and J by 8 bases, with 9 bases between. CDR3 size: 12 residues.

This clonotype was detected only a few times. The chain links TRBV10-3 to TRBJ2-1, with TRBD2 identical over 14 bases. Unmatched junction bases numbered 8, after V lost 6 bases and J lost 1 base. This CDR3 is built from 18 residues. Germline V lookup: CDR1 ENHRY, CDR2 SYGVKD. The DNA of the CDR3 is TGTGCCATCAGACCGGGACTAGCGGGAGAAATTTCCTACAATGAGCAGTTCTTC. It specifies CAIRPGLAGEISYNEQFF.

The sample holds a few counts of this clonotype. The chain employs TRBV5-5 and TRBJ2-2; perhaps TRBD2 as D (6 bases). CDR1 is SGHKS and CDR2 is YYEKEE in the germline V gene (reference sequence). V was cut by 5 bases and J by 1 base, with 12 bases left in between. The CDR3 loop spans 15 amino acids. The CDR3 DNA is TGTGCCAGCAGTAGAGCGCGGGGGAACACCGGGGAGCTGTTTTTT. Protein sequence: CASSRARGNTGELFF. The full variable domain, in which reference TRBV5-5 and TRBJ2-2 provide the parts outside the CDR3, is DAGVTQSPTHLIKTRGQQVTLRCSPISGHKSVSWYQQVLGQGPQFIFQYYEKEERGRGNFPDRFSARQFPNYSSELNVNALLLGDSALYLCASSRARGNTGELFFGEGSRLTVL.

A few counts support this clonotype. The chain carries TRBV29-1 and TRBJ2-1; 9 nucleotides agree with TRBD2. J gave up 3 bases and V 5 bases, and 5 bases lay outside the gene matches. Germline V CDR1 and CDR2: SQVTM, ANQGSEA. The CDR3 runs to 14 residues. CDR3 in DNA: TGCAGCGTTATTAAGCGGGGGGTCTACAATGAGCAGTTCTTC. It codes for CSVIKRGVYNEQFF.

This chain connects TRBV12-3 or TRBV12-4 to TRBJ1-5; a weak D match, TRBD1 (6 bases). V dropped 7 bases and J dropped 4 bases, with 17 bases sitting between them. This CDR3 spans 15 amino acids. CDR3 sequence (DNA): TGTGCCAGCACCCGATTGGGGGGCGGGAATCAGCCCCAGCATTTT. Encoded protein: CASTRLGGGNQPQHF.

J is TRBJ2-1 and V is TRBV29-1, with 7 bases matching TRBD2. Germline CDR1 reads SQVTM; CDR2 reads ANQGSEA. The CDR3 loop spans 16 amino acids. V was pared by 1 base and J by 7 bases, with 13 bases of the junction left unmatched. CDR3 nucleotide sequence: TGCAGCGTTGAAGGGGAGAGCGGGATTCGCAGGAATGAGCAGTTCTTC. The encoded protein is CSVEGESGIRRNEQFF.

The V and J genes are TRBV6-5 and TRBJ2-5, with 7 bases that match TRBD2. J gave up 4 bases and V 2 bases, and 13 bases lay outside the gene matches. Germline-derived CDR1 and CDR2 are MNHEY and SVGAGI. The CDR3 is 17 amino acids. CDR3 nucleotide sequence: TGTGCCAGCAGTTACGGACAACCCAGCGGGAAGTCAGAGACCCAGTACTTC. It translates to CASSYGQPSGKSETQYF.

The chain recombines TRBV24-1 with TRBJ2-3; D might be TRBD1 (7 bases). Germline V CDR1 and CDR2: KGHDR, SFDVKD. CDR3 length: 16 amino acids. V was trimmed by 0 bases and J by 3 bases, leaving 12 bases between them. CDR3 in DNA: TGTGCCACCAGTGATTTGGGAGGGGGCCTGACAGATACGCAGTATTTT. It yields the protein CATSDLGGGLTDTQYF.

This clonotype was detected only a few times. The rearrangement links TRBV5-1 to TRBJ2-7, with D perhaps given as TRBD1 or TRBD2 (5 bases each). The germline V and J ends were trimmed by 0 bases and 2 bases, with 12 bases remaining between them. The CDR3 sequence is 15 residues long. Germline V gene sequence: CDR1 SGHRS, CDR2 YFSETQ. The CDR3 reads CASSLALGVTYEQYF. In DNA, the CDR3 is TGCGCCAGCAGCTTGGCCCTGGGGGTCACCTACGAGCAGTACTTC.

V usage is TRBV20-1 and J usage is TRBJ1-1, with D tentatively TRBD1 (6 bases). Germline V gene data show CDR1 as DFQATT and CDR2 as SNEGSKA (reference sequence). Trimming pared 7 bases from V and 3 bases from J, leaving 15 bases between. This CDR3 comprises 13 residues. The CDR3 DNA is TGCAGTGGTCAAGGGGGGGCCTACACTGAAGCTTTCTTT. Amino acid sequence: CSGQGGAYTEAFF.

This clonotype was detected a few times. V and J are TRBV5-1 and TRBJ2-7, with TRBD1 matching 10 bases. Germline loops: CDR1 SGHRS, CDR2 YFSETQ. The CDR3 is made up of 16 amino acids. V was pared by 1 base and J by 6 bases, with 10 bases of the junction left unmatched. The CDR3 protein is CASSLYRGQGVTEQYF. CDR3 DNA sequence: TGCGCCAGCAGCTTGTACCGAGGACAGGGGGTAACCGAGCAGTACTTC. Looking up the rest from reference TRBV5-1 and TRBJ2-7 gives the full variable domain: KAGVTQTPRYLIKTRGQQVTLSCSPISGHRSVSWYQQTPGQGLQFLFEYFSETQRNKGNFPGRFSGRQFSNSRSEMNVSTLELGDSALYLCASSLYRGQGVTEQYFGPGTRLTVT.

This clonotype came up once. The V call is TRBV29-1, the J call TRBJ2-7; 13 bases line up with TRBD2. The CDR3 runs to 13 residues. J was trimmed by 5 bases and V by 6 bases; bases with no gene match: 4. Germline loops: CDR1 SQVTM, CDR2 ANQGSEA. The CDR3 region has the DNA TGCAGCGTGATGGGACTAGCGGGAAACGAGCAGTACTTC. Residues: CSVMGLAGNEQYF.

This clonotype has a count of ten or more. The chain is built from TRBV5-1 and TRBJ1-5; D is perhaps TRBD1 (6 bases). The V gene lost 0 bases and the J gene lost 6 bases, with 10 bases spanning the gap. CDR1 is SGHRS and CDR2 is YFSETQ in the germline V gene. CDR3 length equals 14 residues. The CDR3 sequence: CASSLEGGSQPQHF. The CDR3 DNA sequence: TGCGCCAGCAGCTTGGAAGGGGGATCTCAGCCCCAGCATTTT.

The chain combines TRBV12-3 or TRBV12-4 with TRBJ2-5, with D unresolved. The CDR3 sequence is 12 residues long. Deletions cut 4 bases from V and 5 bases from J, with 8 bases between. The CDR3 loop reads CASSSVFETQYF. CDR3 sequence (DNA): TGTGCCAGCAGTTCCGTCTTTGAGACCCAGTACTTC.

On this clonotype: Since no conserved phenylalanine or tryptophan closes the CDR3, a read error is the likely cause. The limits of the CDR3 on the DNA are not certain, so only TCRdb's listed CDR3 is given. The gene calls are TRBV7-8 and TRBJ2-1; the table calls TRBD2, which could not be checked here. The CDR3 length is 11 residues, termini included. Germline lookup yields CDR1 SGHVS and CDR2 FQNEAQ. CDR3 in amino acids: CASSLEPADSG.

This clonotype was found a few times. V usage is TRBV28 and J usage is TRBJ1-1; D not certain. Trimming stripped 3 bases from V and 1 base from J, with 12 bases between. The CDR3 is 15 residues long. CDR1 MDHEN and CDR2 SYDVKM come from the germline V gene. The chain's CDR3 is CASSFFSSPNTEAFF. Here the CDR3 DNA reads TGTGCCAGCAGTTTTTTTTCCTCGCCGAACACTGAAGCTTTCTTT.

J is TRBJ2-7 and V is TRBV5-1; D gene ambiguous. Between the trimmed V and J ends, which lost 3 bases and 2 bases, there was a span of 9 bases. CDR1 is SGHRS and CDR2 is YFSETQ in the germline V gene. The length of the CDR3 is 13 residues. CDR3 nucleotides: TGCGCCAGCAGCTCCTACAGAGCCTACGAGCAGTACTTC. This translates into CASSSYRAYEQYF.